This TCR beta chain came from a study of CD8 T cells in Susac syndrome. Random hexamers were used to reverse transcribe roughly 0.5 to 1 ug of RNA. In TCRdb, the immunoSEQ multiplex PCR reads were re-called with MiXCR into one record per CDR3 protein. Of approximately 170,000 distinct CDR3 sequences in the sample, over 85% are singletons; the top ten hold approximately 0.14%. The CDR3 runs to 13 residues. The germline V and J ends were trimmed by 1 base and 2 bases, with 3 bases remaining between them. Germline CDR1 is SGHTA and CDR2 is FQGNSA. CD8+ and CD4+ T cells circulating in blood were sequenced for TCR beta.

Sequenced: CD4+ T cells from PBMCs. This chain uses TRBV7-2 with TRBJ1-3; D unclear. This TCR was sampled from a human donor in good health. The chain's CDR3 is CASSLGAGNTIYF. CDR3 coding DNA: TGTGCCAGCAGCTTAGGCGCTGGAAACACCATATATTTT.